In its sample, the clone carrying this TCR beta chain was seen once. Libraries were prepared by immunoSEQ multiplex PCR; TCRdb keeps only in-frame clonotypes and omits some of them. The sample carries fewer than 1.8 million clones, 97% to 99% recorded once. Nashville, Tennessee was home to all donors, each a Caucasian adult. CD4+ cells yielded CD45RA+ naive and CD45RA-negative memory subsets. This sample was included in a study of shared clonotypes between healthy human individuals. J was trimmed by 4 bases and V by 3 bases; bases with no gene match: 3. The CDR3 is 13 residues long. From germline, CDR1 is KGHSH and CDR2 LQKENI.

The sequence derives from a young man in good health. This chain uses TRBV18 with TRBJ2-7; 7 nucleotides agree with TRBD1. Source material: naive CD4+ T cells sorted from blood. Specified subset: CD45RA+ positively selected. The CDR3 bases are TGTGCCAGCTCACCCAGGACAGGTTACGAGCAGTACTTC. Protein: CASSPRTGYEQYF.